This T cell receptor beta chain originates from a study of T cells after yellow fever vaccination. Deletions cut 3 bases from V and 4 bases from J, with 15 bases between. The CDR3 is 15 residues long. General study points: Clones from primary vaccination mostly reappeared after the booster (approximately 96% CD4, over 85% CD8). In FACS-sorted repertoires, abundant clonotypes from the bulk population could appear as contaminants. The secondary response was weaker, and its peak arrived faster, on day 5 versus 15.

A few counts support this clonotype. The antigen is undetermined. Universal primer sites and UMIs were introduced during 5'RACE template-switching synthesis of TCR cDNA. TCRdb redid the calling of the 5' RACE reads with MiXCR, one entry per CDR3 protein. The sample lists about 330,000 distinct CDR3 sequences; roughly 8.4% were seen once. The V and J genes are TRBV12-3 or TRBV12-4 and TRBJ2-5, with a possible D match to TRBD2 (6 bases). The sample here was PBMCs, taken roughly 46 days after the first yellow fever vaccination. This sequence originates from a man in his late teens or twenties who received the YFV17D yellow fever vaccine. The CDR3 reads CASSFMAGRSETQYF. CDR3 DNA sequence: TGTGCCAGCAGTTTTATGGCAGGGAGGTCAGAGACCCAGTACTTC.